A single sample is the source of the 14 T cell receptor beta chains below, sequenced in a study of T-cell memory formation after mild COVID-19 listed by TCRdb under 2021. Libraries came from 5' RACE. The listed sequencing device is Illumina NovaSeq 6000. Using fastp trimming at Q25 and MiXCR clonotype assembly, TCRdb reanalyzed the public sequencing data and kept in-frame beta chains. Each entry merges the rows of one CDR3 protein and shows their most common DNA and genes. This sample gives just over 350,000 distinct CDR3 sequences in total; about 15% of them show up just once. Less than 25% of the sample goes to the ten largest clones. The sequenced sample consisted of PBMCs or a T cell subset sorted from them (not recorded which). These receptors all come from a man between 18 and 29 years old who had mild COVID-19 (a few samples of this study predate the infection). The sample titles of this study are shuffled in the database, so cell type and time point are left out; the donor was told from shared clones.

This clonotype has more than one count but fewer than ten. The chain links TRBV2 to TRBJ2-1; 8 bases agree with TRBD2. The V and J ends lost 2 bases and 4 bases, in that order; junction bases with no gene match: 1. CDR1 is SNHLY and CDR2 is FYNNEI in the germline V gene. The CDR3 spans 14 residues. The CDR3 DNA follows: TGTGCCAGCAGTGAACTAGCGGGTTACAATGAGCAGTTCTTC. This encodes CASSELAGYNEQFF.

The sample holds many counts of this clonotype. V gene TRBV24-1 combines with J gene TRBJ2-3; D is perhaps TRBD2 (5 bases). Germline V CDR1 and CDR2: KGHDR, SFDVKD. V gave up 4 bases and J gave up 4 bases, with 8 bases separating them. The CDR3 totals 13 residues. The CDR3 spells CATSEGGPDTQYF. CDR3 DNA sequence: TGTGCCACCAGTGAAGGCGGGCCAGATACGCAGTATTTT.

V and J are TRBV19 and TRBJ1-1, with 11 positions matching TRBD1. With 5 bases clipped from V and 3 bases from J, the junction kept 5 bases outside the gene matches. The length of the CDR3 is 15 residues. The germline V gene encodes CDR1 LNHDA and CDR2 SQIVND (reference sequence). DNA of the CDR3: TGTGCCAGTAGTGACCGGGACAGGGGGGACACTGAAGCTTTCTTT. Translating gives CASSDRDRGDTEAFF. The entire variable domain, with the rest obtained from reference TRBV19 and TRBJ1-1, is as follows: DGGITQSPKYLFRKEGQNVTLSCEQNLNHDAMYWYRQDPGQGLRLIYYSQIVNDFQKGDIAEGYSVSREKKESFPLTVTSAQKNPTAFYLCASSDRDRGDTEAFFGQGTRLTVV.

In its sample, this clonotype was seen many times. The genes are TRBV5-1 and TRBJ2-7; D not certain. The CDR3 consists of 11 residues. Trimming took 7 bases from V and 7 from J, leaving 12 bases between them. Germline CDR1 and CDR2: SGHRS and YFSETQ. CDR3 residues: CASGLEREQYF. The CDR3 DNA reads TGCGCCAGCGGATTGGAACGGGAGCAGTACTTC.

J is TRBJ2-2 and V is TRBV9, with D perhaps TRBD2 (6 bases). Trimming took 1 base from V and 6 from J, leaving 16 bases between them. The CDR3 has 16 residues. Germline CDR1 and CDR2: SGDLS and YYNGEE. CDR3 coding DNA: TGTGCCAGCAGCGTACCCCCGGAGGGGATAGCCGGGGAGCTGTTTTTT. Translating it yields CASSVPPEGIAGELFF.

This clonotype was counted between two and nine times. J is TRBJ1-5 and V is TRBV27; weak D call: TRBD1 (6 bases). V was cut by 6 bases and J by 6 bases, with 15 bases left in between. Germline lookup yields CDR1 MNHEY and CDR2 SMNVEV (reference sequence). The CDR3 runs 14 residues. CDR3 nucleotide sequence: TGTGCCAGCAGAAGGGGGGACTGGGGTCAGCCCCAGCATTTT. Its protein is CASRRGDWGQPQHF.

This clonotype was seen only a few times. The chain carries TRBV28 and TRBJ1-2; D not resolved. CDR3 length equals 11 residues. V lost 5 bases to trimming and J lost 8 bases, with 9 bases between them. From germline, CDR1 is MDHEN and CDR2 SYDVKM. The CDR3 loop reads CASSETWGYTF. The CDR3 DNA reads TGTGCCAGCAGTGAAACTTGGGGCTACACCTTC.

In this sample, this clonotype turned up a few times. The genes are TRBV4-1 and TRBJ2-2; 7 bases match TRBD2. Germline CDR1 reads MGHRA; CDR2 reads YSYEKL. With V trimmed by 1 base and J by 6 bases, 5 bases remained unmatched. The CDR3 consists of 15 residues. In DNA form, the CDR3 reads TGCGCCAGCAGCCAAGTCGGGGGGAGGGCCGGGGAGCTGTTTTTT. Amino acid sequence: CASSQVGGRAGELFF.

V usage is TRBV19 and J usage is TRBJ1-1; D uncertain. Germline V gene sequence: CDR1 LNHDA, CDR2 SQIVND (reference sequence). This CDR3 comprises 16 residues. Trimming left V 3 bases short and J 4 bases short, with 18 bases between. The CDR3 protein is CASSIGLSAPATEAFF. The CDR3 DNA follows: TGTGCCAGTAGTATTGGGTTGAGCGCCCCGGCCACTGAAGCTTTCTTT.

This clonotype appeared a few times. The gene calls are TRBV20-1 and TRBJ2-7, with D tentatively TRBD1 (6 bases). From germline, CDR1 is DFQATT and CDR2 SNEGSKA (reference sequence). The germline V and J ends were trimmed by 3 bases and 2 bases, with 14 bases remaining between them. This CDR3 spans 14 amino acids. The CDR3 is CSASQGQGTYEQYF. The CDR3 DNA reads TGCAGTGCTAGTCAGGGACAAGGGACCTACGAGCAGTACTTC.

This clonotype was recorded at least ten times. The rearrangement uses TRBV10-3 and TRBJ2-1, with TRBD2 identical over 9 bases. Per germline, CDR1 ENHRY and CDR2 SYGVKD. CDR3 length equals 15 residues. Germline trimming cut 2 bases from V and 6 bases from J; bases unmatched to any gene: 5. CDR3 DNA sequence: TGTGCCATCAGTGAGCAAGCGGGGGGCAGCAATGAGCAGTTCTTC. The encoded protein is CAISEQAGGSNEQFF.

The gene calls are TRBV19 and TRBJ1-1; possible D gene TRBD1, 6 bases. This CDR3 has 15 residues. Germline V gene lookup returns CDR1 LNHDA and CDR2 SQIVND (reference sequence). V gave up 2 bases and J gave up 5 bases, with 15 bases separating them. The CDR3 is CASSILATQGTEAFF. CDR3 bases: TGTGCCAGTAGTATATTGGCCACCCAGGGGACTGAAGCTTTCTTT.

The chain uses TRBV4-1 and TRBJ1-2; unclear D gene. Trimming removed 0 bases at V and 7 bases at J, with 12 bases between. The CDR3 runs 14 residues. CDR1 and CDR2 (germline): MGHRA, YSYEKL. The CDR3 DNA reads as TGCGCCAGCAGCCAAGATGAAGGGTGGGGTGGCTACACCTTC. It is translated as CASSQDEGWGGYTF.

The chain links TRBV29-1 to TRBJ2-2; tentatively, D is TRBD2 (6 bases). CDR1 SQVTM and CDR2 ANQGSEA come from the germline V gene. The CDR3 spans 13 residues. Trimming took 4 bases from V and 2 from J, leaving 8 bases between them. CDR3 nucleotide sequence: TGCAGCGTTGGGGGGGATAACACCGGGGAGCTGTTTTTT. Its protein is CSVGGDNTGELFF.